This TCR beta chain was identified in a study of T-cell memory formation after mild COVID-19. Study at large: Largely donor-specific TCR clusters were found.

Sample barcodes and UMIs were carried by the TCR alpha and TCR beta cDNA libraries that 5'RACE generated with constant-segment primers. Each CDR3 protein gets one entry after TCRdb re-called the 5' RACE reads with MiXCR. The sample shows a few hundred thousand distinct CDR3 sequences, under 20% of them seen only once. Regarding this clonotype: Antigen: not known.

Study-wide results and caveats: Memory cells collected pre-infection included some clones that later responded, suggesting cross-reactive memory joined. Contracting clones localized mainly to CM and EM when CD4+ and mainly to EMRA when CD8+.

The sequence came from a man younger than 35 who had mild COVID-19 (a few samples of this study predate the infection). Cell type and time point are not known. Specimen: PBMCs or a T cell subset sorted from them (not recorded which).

The CDR3 loop is CASSQGRRTEAFF. The CDR3, as DNA: TGTGCCAGCAGCCAAGGTAGACGCACTGAAGCTTTCTTT. V is TRBV3-1 and J is TRBJ1-1; D remains ambiguous. With 1 base removed from V and 4 bases from J, the gap between germline ends came to 7 bases. The CDR3 has 13 amino acids. Germline-derived CDR1 and CDR2 are LGHDT and YNNKEL (reference sequence).